This passage covers 7 T cell receptor beta chains from one sample sequenced in a study of blood T cell repertoires in COVID-19. Measured with immunoSEQ multiplex PCR; TCRdb has only the in-frame clones, and not every one. The sample shows approximately 170,000 clones, approximately 86% of them seen only once. Input material: peripheral blood. These TCRs come from an elderly woman with COVID-19, enrolled during active disease.

The V and J genes are TRBV27 and TRBJ2-7, with unresolved D. This CDR3 region has 12 residues. Germline loops: CDR1 MNHEY, CDR2 SMNVEV (reference sequence). Trimming cost V 7 bases and J 5 bases, with 12 bases left between them. This CDR3 reads CASNFIENEQYF. The CDR3 coding sequence is TGTGCCAGCAATTTTATCGAGAACGAGCAGTACTTC.

The rearrangement uses TRBV6-6 and TRBJ1-6; tentatively, D is TRBD1 (5 bases). The CDR3 runs to 14 residues. Trimming shortened V by 6 bases and J by 7 bases, and 13 bases separated the two germline ends. Germline-derived CDR1 and CDR2 are MNHNY and SVGAGI (reference sequence). The CDR3 loop is CASRPSRQNSPLHF. The CDR3 DNA is TGTGCCAGCAGACCCAGTCGACAGAATTCACCCCTCCACTTT.

The rearrangement joins TRBV7-2 to TRBJ2-5, with 9 bases fitting TRBD2. Germline loops: CDR1 SGHTA, CDR2 FQGNSA. V gave up 5 bases and J gave up 4 bases; unmatched junction bases: 11. This CDR3 contains 16 residues. The CDR3 DNA reads as TGTGCCAGCAGCCCCCGGGTTGGCGGGGGGGCAGAGACCCAGTACTTC. Translating it yields CASSPRVGGGAETQYF.

The chain couples TRBV5-1 to TRBJ2-2; no reliable D call. V lost 0 bases and J lost 4, with 13 bases in between. This CDR3 has 16 amino acids. Germline V gene lookup returns CDR1 SGHRS and CDR2 YFSETQ. CDR3 sequence: CASSLAGSTSTGELFF. In DNA form, the CDR3 reads TGCGCCAGCAGCTTGGCCGGGTCGACGAGCACCGGGGAGCTGTTTTTT.

The rearrangement links TRBV10-3 to TRBJ1-5, with a weak D call TRBD1 (5 bases). The CDR3 is made up of 14 amino acids. In germline, CDR1 is ENHRY, CDR2 SYGVKD. Trimming took off 3 bases at V and 5 bases at J, with 11 bases between the two ends. The DNA of the CDR3 is TGTGCCATCAGTGACGGAGACAGTTATCAGCCCCAGCATTTT. Translating gives CAISDGDSYQPQHF.

J is TRBJ2-5 and V is TRBV2; the match to TRBD1 covers 9 bases. CDR1 and CDR2 from the germline V gene are SNHLY and FYNNEI. There are 15 residues in the CDR3. The V gene end was trimmed by 1 base and the J gene end by 5 bases; junction bases not matched to a gene: 5. DNA for the CDR3: TGTGCCAGCAGTGAAGAGGGACAGGGAGGCGAGACCCAGTACTTC. It is translated as CASSEEGQGGETQYF.

This chain joins TRBV6-1 and TRBJ2-7, with 10 bases fitting TRBD2. CDR3 length equals 14 residues. The V gene end was trimmed by 2 bases and the J gene end by 7 bases; junction bases not matched to a gene: 5. Germline lookup yields CDR1 MNHNS and CDR2 SASEGT. CDR3 coding DNA: TGTGCCAGCAGTGAACTAGCGGGAGCTGGAGAGCAGTACTTC. It specifies CASSELAGAGEQYF.